This T cell receptor (beta chain) was documented in a study of molecular identifiers for immune sequencing clone quantification. Study-wide results and caveats: Sharing of a barcode by identical TCR molecules could cause highly expanded clone sizes to be underestimated.

TCRdb used MiXCR to reprocess the PCR reads, holding one entry per CDR3 protein. The sample lists about 36,000 distinct CDR3 sequences, about 20% occurring once. About this clonotype: Its antigen is not known. A much bigger clone sits one base away, suggesting this may be a read error.

CDR3 length: 15 amino acids. Germline assignment: CDR1 MNHEY and CDR2 SMNVEV (reference sequence). Sequences were obtained from naive CD8+ T cells from blood, with Jurkat cell RNA spiked in. Subset specified: FACS-sorted CD8+CD4-CCR7+CD45RA+ naive T cells. The TCR sequence derives from a human donor in good health. Some libraries in this study had Jurkat cell RNA spiked in. The chain recombines TRBV27 with TRBJ1-1; D is unresolved. The CDR3 protein is CAGSLSAGLNTEAFF. CDR3 DNA sequence: TGTGCCGGCAGTTTATCGGCTGGGTTAAACACTGAAGCTTTCTTT.